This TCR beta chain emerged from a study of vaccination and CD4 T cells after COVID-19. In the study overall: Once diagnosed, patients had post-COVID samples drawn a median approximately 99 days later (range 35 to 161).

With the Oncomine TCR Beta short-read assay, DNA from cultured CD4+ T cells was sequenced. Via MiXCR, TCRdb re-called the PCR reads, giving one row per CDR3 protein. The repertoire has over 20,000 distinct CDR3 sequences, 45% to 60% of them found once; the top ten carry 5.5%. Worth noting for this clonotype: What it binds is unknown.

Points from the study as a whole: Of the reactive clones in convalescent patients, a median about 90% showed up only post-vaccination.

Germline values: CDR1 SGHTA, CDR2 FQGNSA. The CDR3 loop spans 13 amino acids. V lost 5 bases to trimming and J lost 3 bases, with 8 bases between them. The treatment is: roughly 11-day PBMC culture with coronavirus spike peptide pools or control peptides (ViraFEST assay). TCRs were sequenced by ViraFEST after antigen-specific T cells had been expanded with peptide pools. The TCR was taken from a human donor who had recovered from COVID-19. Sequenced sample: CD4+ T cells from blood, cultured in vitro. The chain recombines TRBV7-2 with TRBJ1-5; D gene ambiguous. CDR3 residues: CASSTQPNQPQHF. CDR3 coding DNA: TGTGCCAGCAGCACGCAGCCCAATCAGCCCCAGCATTTT.